Listed below are T cell receptor beta chains from one sample, sequenced in a study of shared clonotypes between healthy human individuals. Sequencing was performed with immunoSEQ multiplex PCR; in TCRdb, only in-frame clones are kept and a portion is missing. Here the sample spans roughly 2.2 million clones, around 93% being singletons. Input material: naive CD4+ T cells from PBMCs. The receptors originated from a man aged 18-30 years in good health. Some clones in this sample may be carry-over from other donors' samples. Both conserved end residues are part of each CDR3. The D gene is left open where the match is weak. Clone size, where shown, is once, few, many, or a class for clones that have expanded.

CDR3,DNA,D,J,size,V
CASSIGNRDYGYTF,TGTGCCAGTAGTATAGGGAACCGAGACTATGGCTACACCTTC,.,TRBJ1-2,.,TRBV19
CASSTSGQSYEQYF,TGTGCCAGCTCGACTAGCGGGCAATCCTACGAGCAGTACTTC,TRBD2,TRBJ2-7,.,TRBV9
CASSAYFGGGELFF,TGTGCCAGCAGCGCATACTTTGGGGGCGGGGAGCTGTTTTTT,.,TRBJ2-2,once,TRBV9
CSVMGLAGVLETQYF,TGCAGCGTAATGGGACTAGCGGGAGTTCTAGAGACCCAGTACTTC,TRBD2,TRBJ2-5,.,TRBV29-1
CASSTGLAVDEQYF,TGTGCCAGCAGCACCGGACTAGCTGTGGACGAGCAGTACTTC,TRBD2,TRBJ2-7,.,TRBV11-3
CAINRDGMNTEAFF,TGTGCCATCAACCGGGACGGGATGAACACTGAAGCTTTCTTT,.,TRBJ1-1,.,TRBV10-3
CASSLMLANTGELFF,TGTGCCAGCAGTTTAATGCTGGCGAACACCGGGGAGCTGTTTTTT,.,TRBJ2-2,.,TRBV27
CASSPPLAGASGEQYF,TGTGCCAGCTCACCACCGCTAGCGGGAGCCAGTGGGGAGCAGTACTTC,TRBD2,TRBJ2-7,.,TRBV18
CASSQSDGGETQYF,TGCGCCAGCAGCCAATCGGACGGGGGGGAGACCCAGTACTTC,TRBD2,TRBJ2-5,.,TRBV5-1
CASSLQGQGIYEQYF,TGCGCCAGCAGCTTGCAAGGACAGGGTATCTACGAGCAGTACTTC,TRBD1,TRBJ2-7,.,TRBV5-1
CASSQELAGGVDTQYF,TGCGCCAGCAGCCAAGAGCTAGCGGGAGGGGTAGATACGCAGTATTTT,TRBD2,TRBJ2-3,.,TRBV4-3
CASSRQGGQYF,TGTGCCAGCAGCCGACAGGGGGGTCAGTACTTC,TRBD1,TRBJ2-4,.,TRBV11-2
CASSQNRGGVNTEAFF,TGTGCCAGCTCACAGAACAGGGGAGGCGTGAACACTGAAGCTTTCTTT,TRBD1,TRBJ1-1,few,TRBV18
CASSLGGSEAFF,TGTGCCAGCAGCTTAGGGGGGTCTGAAGCTTTCTTT,.,TRBJ1-1,.,TRBV7-9
CASSLLGLAKNIQYF,TGTGCCAGCAGTTTACTGGGGTTAGCCAAAAACATTCAGTACTTC,.,TRBJ2-4,.,TRBV27
CASSLAEQRETQYF,TGCGCCAGCAGCTTGGCCGAACAACGCGAGACCCAGTACTTC,.,TRBJ2-5,.,TRBV5-1
CASSLGTGSDSNQPQHF,TGTGCCAGCAGCCTCGGGACAGGATCTGATAGCAATCAGCCCCAGCATTTT,TRBD1,TRBJ1-5,.,TRBV7-3
CASSPGGANSPLHF,TGCGCCAGCAGCCCCGGGGGGGCGAATTCACCCCTCCACTTT,.,TRBJ1-6,.,TRBV10-1
CAWSLPYSNQPQHF,TGTGCCTGGAGTCTTCCCTATAGCAATCAGCCCCAGCATTTT,.,TRBJ1-5,.,TRBV30
CASSVSTGPFSGANVLTF,TGTGCCAGCAGCGTATCCACAGGCCCTTTCTCTGGGGCCAACGTCCTGACTTTC,.,TRBJ2-6,.,TRBV9
CASSPTRGPGGEQYF,TGTGCCAGCAGCCCAACGAGGGGGCCGGGGGGCGAGCAGTACTTC,.,TRBJ2-7,.,TRBV5-4
CSTLTGGRETQYF,TGCAGCACATTAACAGGGGGCCGGGAGACCCAGTACTTC,TRBD1,TRBJ2-5,.,TRBV29-1
CASSPDRYSGNTIYF,TGCGCCAGCAGCCCCGACAGATACTCTGGAAACACCATATATTTT,.,TRBJ1-3,.,TRBV5-1
CASSDTGTSGSYEQYF,TGTGCCAGCAGCGATACCGGGACTAGCGGGAGTTACGAGCAGTACTTC,TRBD2,TRBJ2-7,.,TRBV9
CASSPPTGQNIQYF,TGTGCCAGCTCACCACCGACCGGCCAAAACATTCAGTACTTC,.,TRBJ2-4,.,TRBV18
CASSKLGNSNQPQHF,TGTGCCAGCAGCAAGCTGGGTAATAGCAATCAGCCCCAGCATTTT,.,TRBJ1-5,.,TRBV9
CSAPGTSGYTF,TGCAGTGCCCCAGGGACGTCTGGCTACACCTTC,.,TRBJ1-2,.,TRBV20-1
CASSSTGAGTDTQYF,TGTGCCAGTAGTAGTACAGGGGCGGGCACAGATACGCAGTATTTT,TRBD1,TRBJ2-3,.,TRBV19
CASSPGGAGNQPQHF,TGTGCCAGCAGTCCAGGGGGCGCAGGCAATCAGCCCCAGCATTTT,TRBD1,TRBJ1-5,.,TRBV28
CASSYSSAGGGYEQYF,TGTGCCAGCAGTTACTCGAGTGCAGGCGGGGGATACGAGCAGTACTTC,TRBD2,TRBJ2-7,.,TRBV6-5
CASIPTTPVGAEAFF,TGTGCCAGCATACCCACGACGCCCGTAGGGGCTGAAGCTTTCTTT,.,TRBJ1-1,once,TRBV28
CASSLSVGPQPQHF,TGTGCCAGCAGTTTATCGGTGGGCCCTCAGCCCCAGCATTTT,.,TRBJ1-5,.,TRBV28
CASSIGRPREQYF,TGTGCCAGCAGTATCGGACGGCCTCGGGAGCAGTACTTC,.,TRBJ2-7,once,TRBV6-5
CASSLLAGLGNEQFF,TGTGCCAGCAGCTTACTAGCGGGATTAGGAAATGAGCAGTTCTTC,TRBD2,TRBJ2-1,.,TRBV7-2
CASSVVGGAIYEQYF,TGTGCCAGCAGCGTAGTGGGGGGTGCGATCTACGAGCAGTACTTC,.,TRBJ2-7,.,TRBV9
CASSFGQGEAGELFF,TGTGCCAGCAGCTTTGGACAGGGAGAGGCCGGGGAGCTGTTTTTT,TRBD1,TRBJ2-2,.,TRBV7-2
CASSRDVGENEKLFF,TGTGCCAGCAGTAGGGACGTCGGAGAGAATGAAAAACTGTTTTTT,.,TRBJ1-4,.,TRBV6-6
CASRGQGAFEQYF,TGCGCCAGCAGGGGACAGGGGGCGTTCGAGCAGTACTTC,TRBD1,TRBJ2-7,.,TRBV23-1
CASSLAPGDYYGYTF,TGCGCCAGCAGCTTGGCGCCAGGGGATTACTATGGCTACACCTTC,.,TRBJ1-2,once,TRBV5-1
CAWSPVGSGYYNEQFF,TGTGCCTGGAGCCCAGTGGGTAGCGGCTATTACAATGAGCAGTTCTTC,.,TRBJ2-1,once,TRBV30
CASSRLPQGIGTEAFF,TGTGCCAGCAGCCGCTTGCCCCAGGGGATCGGAACTGAAGCTTTCTTT,.,TRBJ1-1,once,TRBV7-9
CASSPGTGRGTEAFF,TGTGCCAGCAGTCCGGGGACAGGACGAGGGACTGAAGCTTTCTTT,TRBD1,TRBJ1-1,few,TRBV14
CASRKMGQGGFNQETQYF,TGTGCCAGCAGGAAAATGGGACAGGGAGGTTTTAACCAAGAGACCCAGTACTTC,TRBD1,TRBJ2-5,.,TRBV28
CASSFGQVSGYTF,TGTGCCAGCAGCTTTGGACAGGTCTCTGGCTACACCTTC,TRBD1,TRBJ1-2,.,TRBV9
CASSFQGTGELFF,TGCGCCAGCAGCTTTCAGGGTACCGGGGAGCTGTTTTTT,.,TRBJ2-2,.,TRBV5-1
CASSPAGETQYF,TGTGCCAGCAGCCCGGCGGGCGAGACCCAGTACTTC,.,TRBJ2-5,.,TRBV5-6
CASSSRPGEGNTEAFF,TGTGCCAGCAGCTCCAGGCCCGGGGAAGGGAACACTGAAGCTTTCTTT,.,TRBJ1-1,.,TRBV11-2
CASSLDRQGIEAFF,TGTGCCAGCAGCTTAGATCGGCAGGGGATTGAAGCTTTCTTT,.,TRBJ1-1,.,TRBV7-6
CADTGLSRSGNTIYF,TGTGCCGACACAGGCCTTAGTCGCTCTGGAAACACCATATATTTT,.,TRBJ1-3,.,TRBV6-5
CASSFLQGANEKLFF,TGTGCCAGCAGTTTTCTACAGGGGGCTAATGAAAAACTGTTTTTT,TRBD1,TRBJ1-4,.,TRBV28
CASSPLEVSGYTF,TGTGCCAGCAGCCCGCTGGAGGTGAGCGGCTACACCTTC,.,TRBJ1-2,few,TRBV5-6
CASSPRGRGNTEAFF,TGTGCCAGCAGCCCTCGGGGCAGGGGAAACACTGAAGCTTTCTTT,.,TRBJ1-1,.,TRBV28
CASSRGSQEDYGYTF,TGTGCCAGCAGTCGGGGGTCTCAGGAGGACTATGGCTACACCTTC,.,TRBJ1-2,.,TRBV7-9
CASSIGADSRGEKLFF,TGTGCCAGTAGTATAGGCGCAGACAGCCGCGGTGAAAAACTGTTTTTT,.,TRBJ1-4,.,TRBV19
CASSIGGAHNEQFF,TGTGCCAGTAGTATCGGAGGGGCGCACAATGAGCAGTTCTTC,.,TRBJ2-1,.,TRBV19
CASSVVGSSTDTQYF,TGTGCCAGCAGCGTAGTCGGTAGCAGCACAGATACGCAGTATTTT,.,TRBJ2-3,.,TRBV9
CASSKLQTRLTF,TGTGCCAGCAGCAAGTTACAGACGAGGCTCACCTTC,.,TRBJ1-2,once,TRBV7-6
CASSSVQGAGELFF,TGTGCCAGCAGTTCTGTACAGGGGGCCGGGGAGCTGTTTTTT,TRBD1,TRBJ2-2,.,TRBV11-2
CSATGGGQETQYF,TGCAGCGCCACTGGCGGTGGCCAAGAGACCCAGTACTTC,.,TRBJ2-5,.,TRBV29-1